Listed below are T cell receptor beta chains from one sample, sequenced in a study of T cells in localized non-small cell lung cancer. Using immunoSEQ multiplex PCR, the repertoire was profiled, and TCRdb retains in-frame clones only, with some absent. The sample records tens of thousands of clones, about 92% being singletons. Sample: peripheral blood, taken before any cancer treatment. The receptor set was obtained from a female donor at least 60 years old with stage I lung adenocarcinoma. CDR3s include the opening cysteine and the closing phenylalanine or tryptophan. The D gene is left open where the match is weak. Size is omitted from some rows. Given values are once, few, many or a class for expanded clones.

v_call,j_call,clone_size,d_call,cdr3_aa,cdr3_nt
TRBV6-5,TRBJ2-7,-,TRBD1,CASSRAGTVSPEQYF,TGTGCCAGCAGCAGAGCCGGGACAGTCTCCCCCGAGCAGTACTTC
TRBV30,TRBJ1-2,-,-,CAWGIHQGSGYTF,TGTGCCTGGGGGATACATCAGGGTAGTGGCTACACCTTC
TRBV4-3,TRBJ2-7,-,-,CASSQDWPYSEQYF,TGCGCCAGTAGCCAAGATTGGCCCTATTCCGAGCAGTACTTC
TRBV10-3,TRBJ1-2,-,-,CAISDETGRRGYTF,TGTGCCATCAGTGACGAGACGGGGCGACGGGGCTACACCTTC
TRBV4-3,TRBJ2-5,-,-,CASSQDVATQETQYF,TGCGCCAGCAGCCAAGACGTTGCAACCCAAGAGACCCAGTACTTC
TRBV30,TRBJ1-1,-,-,CACGPTGGLGAFF,TGTGCCTGCGGGCCCACCGGGGGCTTAGGAGCTTTCTTT
TRBV5-8,TRBJ1-5,-,-,CASSPLGGGNQPQHF,TGTGCCAGCAGCCCTTTGGGTGGAGGCAATCAGCCCCAGCATTTT
TRBV5-1,TRBJ2-7,-,TRBD1,CASSSRQGNYEQYF,TGCGCCAGCAGCTCGCGACAGGGAAACTACGAGCAGTACTTC
TRBV7-6,TRBJ1-5,-,-,CASSLNSNQPQHF,TGTGCCAGCAGCTTAAATAGCAATCAGCCCCAGCATTTT
TRBV25-1,TRBJ2-2,-,-,CASRGVGNIGELFF,TGTGCCAGCAGGGGCGTGGGTAACATCGGGGAGCTGTTTTTT
TRBV7-2,TRBJ1-2,once,-,CASSLGGYGYTF,TGTGCCAGCAGCTTAGGAGGCTATGGCTACACCTTC
TRBV5-1,TRBJ2-7,-,-,CASSGDNFYEQYF,TGCGCCAGCAGCGGGGACAACTTCTACGAGCAGTACTTC
TRBV7-2,TRBJ1-3,-,TRBD1,CASTQGGGRSGNTIYF,TGTGCCAGCACACAGGGGGGGGGCCGGTCTGGAAACACCATATATTTT
TRBV6-5,TRBJ1-2,-,TRBD1,CASSYGQGRGYTF,TGTGCCAGCAGTTACGGACAGGGTCGTGGCTACACCTTC
TRBV7-9,TRBJ2-1,-,TRBD2,CASSILAGTSYNEQFF,TGTGCCAGCAGCATACTAGCGGGGACCTCCTACAATGAGCAGTTCTTC
TRBV5-4,TRBJ2-2,-,-,CASSLQDRTGELFF,TGTGCCAGCAGCCTACAGGATAGGACCGGGGAGCTGTTTTTT
TRBV7-3,TRBJ2-1,-,-,CASSYSRSSYNEQFF,TGTGCCAGCAGCTATTCTAGGAGCTCCTACAATGAGCAGTTCTTC
TRBV27,TRBJ2-1,-,-,CASSSASWNEQFF,TGTGCCAGCAGTTCAGCTTCTTGGAATGAGCAGTTCTTC
TRBV9,TRBJ1-1,-,-,CASSVGQATNTEAFF,TGTGCCAGCAGCGTAGGACAGGCGACGAACACTGAAGCTTTCTTT
TRBV10-3,TRBJ1-3,-,-,CATQGFAGNTIYF,TGTGCCACCCAGGGGTTCGCTGGAAACACCATATATTTT
TRBV30,TRBJ1-5,few,-,CAWSVSGNQPQHF,TGTGCCTGGAGTGTATCGGGAAATCAGCCCCAGCATTTT
TRBV18,TRBJ1-1,-,TRBD1,CASVTTAGGAGTEAFF,TGTGCCAGCGTCACCACGGCAGGGGGAGCAGGCACTGAAGCTTTCTTT
TRBV11-2,TRBJ2-2,-,-,CASSLVGGTGELFF,TGTGCCAGCAGCTTAGTCGGGGGCACCGGGGAGCTGTTTTTT
TRBV30,TRBJ1-4,-,TRBD1,CAWSEGQSNEKLFF,TGTGCCTGGAGTGAGGGACAGTCTAATGAAAAACTGTTTTTT
TRBV15,TRBJ1-2,-,TRBD1,CATSRDLDRGRGYTF,TGTGCCACCAGCAGAGATCTGGACAGGGGGCGAGGCTACACCTTC
TRBV7-8,TRBJ2-7,-,-,CASSLLLASEQYF,TGTGCCAGCAGCTTATTACTGGCTTCCGAGCAGTACTTC
TRBV4-2,TRBJ2-5,once,TRBD1,CASSQEQGFQETQYF,TGTGCCAGCAGCCAAGAACAGGGGTTCCAAGAGACCCAGTACTTC
TRBV5-8,TRBJ2-1,-,TRBD1,CASSFGTGMFF,TGTGCCAGCAGCTTTGGGACAGGGATGTTCTTC
TRBV10-3,TRBJ1-1,-,TRBD1,CAATGGETEAFF,TGTGCCGCCACAGGGGGCGAGACTGAAGCTTTCTTT
TRBV7-8,TRBJ1-5,-,-,CASSLGSYSNQPQHF,TGTGCCAGCAGCTTAGGGAGCTATAGCAATCAGCCCCAGCATTTT
TRBV7-2,TRBJ1-3,-,-,CASSATSGSGNTIYF,TGTGCCAGCAGCGCGACGTCAGGGTCTGGAAACACCATATATTTT
TRBV2,TRBJ2-1,-,-,CATLWTGEQFF,TGTGCCACCCTTTGGACGGGTGAGCAGTTCTTC
TRBV5-1,TRBJ2-7,-,TRBD1,CASSRGQGPSYEQYF,TGCGCCAGCAGCCGGGGACAGGGGCCCTCCTACGAGCAGTACTTC
TRBV18,TRBJ1-1,-,-,CASSSEVNTEAFF,TGTGCCAGCTCCTCCGAAGTTAACACTGAAGCTTTCTTT
TRBV5-1,TRBJ1-1,-,-,CASSLAGSSVAFF,TGCGCCAGCAGCTTGGCTGGCAGTAGCGTCGCTTTCTTT
TRBV7-9,TRBJ1-1,-,-,CASSLVPNTEAFF,TGTGCCAGCAGCTTAGTTCCAAACACTGAAGCTTTCTTT
TRBV6-1,TRBJ1-2,-,-,CATLRFDNYGYTF,TGTGCCACCCTCAGGTTCGATAACTATGGCTACACCTTC
TRBV14,TRBJ2-3,-,-,CASSQDLTDTQYF,TGTGCCAGCAGCCAAGATCTTACAGATACGCAGTATTTT
TRBV6-6,TRBJ2-7,-,TRBD1,CASSRAGTVSPEQYF,TGTGCCAGCAGCAGAGCCGGGACAGTCTCCCCCGAGCAGTACTTC
TRBV7-6,TRBJ2-5,-,TRBD1,CASSLTGGGETQYF,TGTGCCAGCAGCCTGACAGGGGGCGGGGAGACCCAGTACTTC
TRBV9,TRBJ1-6,-,-,CASSGGTSYNSPLHF,TGTGCCAGCAGCGGCGGGACATCCTATAATTCACCCCTCCACTTT
TRBV7-7,TRBJ2-1,-,-,CASSGNRGNEQFF,TGTGCTAGCAGCGGGAACAGGGGTAATGAGCAGTTCTTC
TRBV5-1,TRBJ2-1,-,-,CASSLSQASYNEQFF,TGCGCCAGCAGCTTGAGCCAAGCCTCCTACAATGAGCAGTTCTTC
TRBV6-7,TRBJ2-2,-,TRBD2,CASRRTSGGAGELFF,TGTGCCAGCAGAAGGACTAGCGGGGGGGCCGGGGAGCTGTTTTTT
TRBV7-6,TRBJ2-3,once,-,CASSPRESLRGTDTQYF,TGTGCCAGCAGCCCCAGGGAGTCCCTGAGGGGAACAGATACGCAGTATTTT
TRBV6-4,TRBJ2-1,-,TRBD2,CASRTSGGDNEQFF,TGTGCCAGCAGGACTAGCGGGGGGGATAATGAGCAGTTCTTC
TRBV9,TRBJ2-6,-,TRBD1,CASSPRQGSVGGANVLTF,TGTGCCAGCAGCCCCCGACAGGGATCGGTAGGTGGGGCCAACGTCCTGACTTTC